These T cell receptor beta chains were read from a single sample in a study of response to subunit inactivated influenza vaccine. TCRdb redid the calling of the RT-PCR reads with MiXCR, one entry per CDR3 protein. The table records about 480,000 distinct CDR3 sequences, approximately 10% of them present only once. The source was PBMCs from blood, collected about 6 weeks after vaccination. The receptors were sampled from a man aged 50-60 years who received an inactivated influenza vaccine. CDR3s include the opening cysteine and the closing phenylalanine or tryptophan. The D gene is left open where the match is weak. Expanded clones are given a class, and other clones once, few, many or no size at all.

V: TRBV18; D: NA; size: few; J: TRBJ2-7; CDR3: CASSPSRGFEQYF; DNA: TGTGCCAGCTCACCCTCCCGGGGGTTCGAGCAGTACTTC
V: TRBV25-1; D: TRBD1; size: NA; J: TRBJ1-6; CDR3: CASTSTGGWGSPLHF; DNA: TGTGCCAGCACTTCTACAGGGGGTTGGGGTTCACCCCTCCACTTT
V: TRBV24-1; D: NA; size: many; J: TRBJ2-3; CDR3: CATSVSGEGTDTQYF; DNA: TGTGCCACCAGTGTTTCAGGGGAAGGCACAGATACGCAGTATTTT
V: TRBV7-2; D: NA; size: NA; J: TRBJ2-3; CDR3: CASSSRSVRRSTDTQYF; DNA: TGTGCCAGCAGCTCCAGAAGTGTAAGGAGGAGCACAGATACGCAGTATTTT
V: TRBV7-2; D: NA; size: many; J: TRBJ2-3; CDR3: CASSLAGGPPDTQYF; DNA: TGTGCCAGCAGCTTAGCGGGGGGCCCCCCAGATACGCAGTATTTT
V: TRBV12-3/TRBV12-4; D: NA; size: many; J: TRBJ1-2; CDR3: CASSFSPQRANYGYTF; DNA: TGTGCCAGCAGTTTTTCCCCCCAGAGAGCTAACTATGGCTACACCTTC
V: TRBV5-1; D: NA; size: few; J: TRBJ2-2; CDR3: CASSSPEVNTGELFF; DNA: TGCGCCAGCAGCTCCCCAGAAGTGAACACCGGGGAGCTGTTTTTT
V: TRBV27; D: TRBD2; size: few; J: TRBJ2-7; CDR3: CASRPGLAGAYEQYF; DNA: TGTGCCAGCAGGCCCGGACTAGCGGGAGCCTACGAGCAGTACTTC
V: TRBV6-1; D: TRBD2; size: many; J: TRBJ2-1; CDR3: CASRAGGWNEQFF; DNA: TGTGCCAGCAGGGCGGGAGGCTGGAATGAGCAGTTCTTC
V: TRBV7-9; D: TRBD1; size: few; J: TRBJ2-1; CDR3: CASSASGGQVVGEQFF; DNA: TGTGCCAGCAGCGCTTCCGGAGGACAGGTGGTCGGTGAGCAGTTCTTC